The 24 T cell receptor beta chains given below trace back to one sample, sequenced in a study of blood T cells in healthy people across ages. Alongside a J-beta primer mix, a sample-barcoded 5' primer served in a second PCR lasting about 7 to 11 cycles. TCRdb re-called the 5' RACE reads with MiXCR, one entry per CDR3 protein. The sample lists about 670,000 distinct CDR3 sequences, around two fifths occurring once. The specimen sequenced was blood. The receptors here all came from a man older than 75 in good health.

This clonotype came up a few times. The chain uses TRBV5-1 and TRBJ2-3, with D perhaps matching TRBD2 (6 bases). CDR1 and CDR2 from the germline V gene are SGHRS and YFSETQ. The germline V and J ends were trimmed by 2 bases and 4 bases, with 11 bases remaining between them. The CDR3 runs to 14 residues. CDR3 bases: TGCGCCAGCAGCTTATCTAGCGAGGCAGATACGCAGTATTTT. Protein sequence: CASSLSSEADTQYF.

The chain links TRBV18 to TRBJ2-5; 10 nucleotides align to TRBD1. Germline assignment: CDR1 KGHSH and CDR2 LQKENI. The CDR3 loop spans 15 amino acids. V shed 3 bases and J 4 bases; nucleotides not matched to a gene: 5. CDR3 region: CASSPGQGRAETQYF. In DNA, the CDR3 is TGTGCCAGCTCACCGGGACAGGGGCGGGCAGAGACCCAGTACTTC.

The chain is built from TRBV20-1 and TRBJ1-2; D uncertain. This CDR3 comprises 12 residues. The V gene lost 0 bases and the J gene lost 3 bases, with 5 bases spanning the gap. CDR1 is DFQATT and CDR2 is SNEGSKA in the germline V gene (reference sequence). The CDR3 region is CSARDKHYGYTF. The CDR3 DNA follows: TGCAGTGCTAGAGACAAGCACTATGGCTACACCTTC.

This rearrangement joins TRBV7-3 to TRBJ2-2, with D perhaps being TRBD1 or TRBD2 (5 bases each). The CDR3 has 16 residues. Trimming cost V 0 bases and J 8 bases, with 16 bases left between them. The germline CDR1 and CDR2 sequences are SGHTA and FQGTGA. The DNA of the CDR3 is TGTGCCAGCAGCTTAACGGGGACGGAACCGCGGGGGGAGCTGTTTTTT. This sequence encodes CASSLTGTEPRGELFF.

The chain combines TRBV20-1 with TRBJ2-5; 10 bases match TRBD2. With the DNA end fitting TRBJ2-7 better, the J assignment may be wrong. The CDR3 extends over 17 amino acids. Looked up from germline, CDR1 is DFQATT and CDR2 is SNEGSKA (reference sequence). The CDR3 DNA reads TGCAGTGCTAGTTATCTAGCTAGCGGGAGTAAATTTTTCGAGCAGTACTTC. Translation gives CSASYLASGSKFFEQYF.

The V call is TRBV15, the J call TRBJ2-5; a possible D gene is TRBD2 (6 bases). Trimming removed 1 base from V and 11 bases from J, with 17 bases in between. The germline CDR1 and CDR2 sequences are LNHNV and YYDKDF (reference sequence). CDR3 length: 14 amino acids. Here the CDR3 reads CATSRARAGNEQYF. CDR3 sequence (DNA): TGTGCCACCAGCAGAGCCCGAGCGGGCAATGAGCAGTACTTC.

V is TRBV10-2 and J is TRBJ1-1; TRBD1 is a possible D gene (5 bases). Trimming took 6 bases from V and 5 from J, leaving 16 bases between them. Germline CDR1 and CDR2: WSHSY and SAAADI. The CDR3 extends over 14 amino acids. DNA for the CDR3: TGCGCCAGCAGGGAAACAGACAGTTATACTGAAGCTTTCTTT. Amino acids: CASRETDSYTEAFF.

In regard to this clonotype: A much larger clone differs from this one at a single base, so this may be a read error. The chain recombines TRBV7-2 with TRBJ2-5, with D perhaps TRBD1 (6 bases). The V gene's germline CDR1 is SGHTA and CDR2 FQGNSA. The CDR3 is 16 residues long. CDR3 bases: TGTGCCAGCAGCTTAAATCGCGGACAGCTGAAAGAGACCCGGTACTTC. Protein sequence: CASSLNRGQLKETRYF.

This chain links TRBV12-3 or TRBV12-4 with TRBJ1-5; 7 positions agree with TRBD1. The CDR3 contains 14 residues. With 6 bases clipped from V and 3 bases from J, the junction kept 5 bases outside the gene matches. CDR3 bases: TGTGCCAGCAGCTATACAGGGGCCAATCAGCCCCAGCATTTT. It yields the protein CASSYTGANQPQHF.

This clonotype was seen more than once but under ten times. The J gene is TRBJ1-4, the V gene TRBV24-1; perhaps TRBD1 as D (5 bases). This CDR3 has 13 amino acids. Germline V gene data show CDR1 as KGHDR and CDR2 as SFDVKD. V dropped 4 bases and J dropped 11 bases, with 13 bases sitting between them. CDR3 region: CATSEAGTFKLFF. The CDR3, as DNA: TGTGCCACCAGTGAGGCCGGGACGTTTAAACTGTTTTTT.

This clonotype was seen only a few times. The rearrangement joins TRBV15 to TRBJ2-6; tentatively, D is TRBD1 (6 bases). The CDR3 is made up of 15 amino acids. Germline CDR1 LNHNV, CDR2 YYDKDF (reference sequence). V was pared by 6 bases and J by 1 base, with 10 bases between. The CDR3 here is CATSFGQSGANVLTF. CDR3 coding DNA: TGTGCCACCAGTTTTGGACAGTCTGGGGCCAACGTCCTGACTTTC.

This clonotype was seen only once. The genes are TRBV20-1 and TRBJ1-2; 7 positions agree with TRBD1. V was pared by 2 bases and J by 3 bases, with 6 bases of the junction left unmatched. Germline V gives CDR1 DFQATT, CDR2 SNEGSKA (reference sequence). CDR3 length: 14 amino acids. The CDR3 bases are TGCAGTGCTAGAACAGGGGACCGGGACTATGGCTACACCTTC. Protein: CSARTGDRDYGYTF.

The sample holds one count of this clonotype. The chain couples TRBV12-3 or TRBV12-4 to TRBJ1-1; no clear D gene. There are 12 residues in the CDR3. Trimming shortened V by 10 bases and J by 5 bases, and 14 bases separated the two germline ends. CDR3 DNA: TGTGCCACCTCGAGAGGACGGACTGAAGCTTTCTTT. This codes for CATSRGRTEAFF.

The V gene is TRBV3-1, the J gene TRBJ2-3; the D is unclear. Trimming took 3 bases from V and 6 from J, leaving 7 bases between them. Germline CDR1 reads LGHDT; CDR2 reads YNNKEL (reference sequence). The CDR3 is 12 amino acids. CDR3 in amino acids: CASSHLADTQYF. CDR3 in DNA: TGTGCCAGCAGCCATCTGGCGGATACGCAGTATTTT.

CDR3 DNA sequence: TGTGCCACCAGTGATATCAGGGGAAGGACAGATACGCAGTATTTT. Residues: CATSDIRGRTDTQYF. The J gene is TRBJ2-3, the V gene TRBV24-1; D may be TRBD1 (6 bases). Per germline, CDR1 KGHDR and CDR2 SFDVKD. The CDR3 length is 15 residues. V lost 3 bases and J lost 3, with 12 bases in between.

The chain joins TRBV7-2 to TRBJ1-1; D may be TRBD1 (6 bases). Trimming took off 5 bases at V and 1 base at J, with 17 bases between the two ends. Germline CDR1 and CDR2: SGHTA and FQGNSA. The CDR3 totals 16 residues. The CDR3 bases are TGTGCCAGCAGCCCGCGACAGGCCAGGGGGAACACTGAAGCTTTCTTT. It specifies CASSPRQARGNTEAFF.

V and J are TRBV5-1 and TRBJ1-2; D remains ambiguous. The ends were cut back, 0 bases at V and 3 bases at J, with 12 bases in the middle. This CDR3 spans 15 amino acids. Per the germline V gene, CDR1 is SGHRS and CDR2 is YFSETQ. CDR3 residues: CASSLDAPTHYGYTF. For the CDR3, the DNA is TGCGCCAGCAGCTTGGACGCACCCACTCACTATGGCTACACCTTC.

V is TRBV27 and J is TRBJ2-2, with TRBD2 matching 9 bases. From germline, CDR1 is MNHEY and CDR2 SMNVEV (reference sequence). Trimming took 2 bases from V and 0 from J; bases not matched to a gene: 4. This CDR3 is 17 amino acids long. CDR3: CASSLIGGRANTGELFF. The CDR3 region has the DNA TGTGCCAGCAGTTTAATCGGCGGGAGGGCGAACACCGGGGAGCTGTTTTTT.

This clonotype appeared many times. This chain uses TRBV25-1 with TRBJ1-1; maybe TRBD1 (5 bases). The germline V and J ends were trimmed by 8 bases and 1 base, with 5 bases remaining between them. The CDR3 is made up of 11 amino acids. Germline CDR1 and CDR2: MGHDK and SYGVNS. The CDR3 is CASGGNTEAFF. CDR3 sequence (DNA): TGTGCCAGCGGGGGGAACACTGAAGCTTTCTTT.

This clonotype showed up just a few times. V is TRBV2 and J is TRBJ2-6, with no clear D. Trimming left V 3 bases short and J 2 bases short, with 8 bases between. The CDR3 runs to 15 residues. Germline V gene lookup returns CDR1 SNHLY and CDR2 FYNNEI. The CDR3, as DNA: TGTGCCAGCAGTGAGTTAGGAGCTGGGGCCAACGTCCTGACTTTC. It is translated as CASSELGAGANVLTF.

The chain employs TRBV5-1 and TRBJ1-6, with D unresolved. There are 15 residues in the CDR3. With 0 bases removed from V and 8 bases from J, the gap between germline ends came to 12 bases. Germline V gene data show CDR1 as SGHRS and CDR2 as YFSETQ. The CDR3 region has the DNA TGCGCCAGCAGCTTGGCCGTCGGGGTGGATTCACCCCTCCACTTT. It translates to CASSLAVGVDSPLHF.

This clonotype came up many times. The chain employs TRBV4-2 and TRBJ2-7; the D gene is possibly TRBD1 (5 bases). The germline V gene has CDR1 LGHNA and CDR2 YNFKEQ. CDR3 length: 14 amino acids. The V end lost 1 base, the J end lost 2 bases, and 9 bases lay between the germline ends. The DNA for the CDR3 is TGTGCCAGCAGCCAAGGATCACAGGCCTACGAGCAGTACTTC. The encoded protein is CASSQGSQAYEQYF.

This chain uses TRBV4-2 with TRBJ2-1; 9 nucleotides match TRBD2. The CDR3 extends over 19 amino acids. V lost 1 base and J lost 3; bases outside the gene matches: 13. Germline assignment: CDR1 LGHNA and CDR2 YNFKEQ. This CDR3 reads CASSQVSSGGTAGYNEQFF. The CDR3, as DNA: TGTGCCAGCAGCCAAGTCAGTAGCGGGGGAACGGCGGGCTACAATGAGCAGTTCTTC.

This clonotype has only one observation. A much larger clone differs by one base, so this may be a read error. CDR3 residues: CASSLQVTGRTLETQYF. The CDR3 nucleotides read TGTGCCAGCAGCTTACAGGTCACAGGCAGAACCTTAGAGACCCAGTACTTC. V is TRBV13 and J is TRBJ2-5; D perhaps matches TRBD1 (5 bases). Trimming left V 2 bases short and J 4 bases short, with 20 bases between. The CDR3 contains 17 residues. Germline lookup yields CDR1 PRHDT and CDR2 FYEKMQ (reference sequence). The entire variable domain, with the rest obtained from reference TRBV13 and TRBJ2-5, is as follows: AAGVIQSPRHLIKEKRETATLKCYPIPRHDTVYWYQQGPGQDPQFLISFYEKMQSDKGSIPDRFSAQQFSDYHSELNMSSLELGDSALYFCASSLQVTGRTLETQYFGPGTRLLVL.